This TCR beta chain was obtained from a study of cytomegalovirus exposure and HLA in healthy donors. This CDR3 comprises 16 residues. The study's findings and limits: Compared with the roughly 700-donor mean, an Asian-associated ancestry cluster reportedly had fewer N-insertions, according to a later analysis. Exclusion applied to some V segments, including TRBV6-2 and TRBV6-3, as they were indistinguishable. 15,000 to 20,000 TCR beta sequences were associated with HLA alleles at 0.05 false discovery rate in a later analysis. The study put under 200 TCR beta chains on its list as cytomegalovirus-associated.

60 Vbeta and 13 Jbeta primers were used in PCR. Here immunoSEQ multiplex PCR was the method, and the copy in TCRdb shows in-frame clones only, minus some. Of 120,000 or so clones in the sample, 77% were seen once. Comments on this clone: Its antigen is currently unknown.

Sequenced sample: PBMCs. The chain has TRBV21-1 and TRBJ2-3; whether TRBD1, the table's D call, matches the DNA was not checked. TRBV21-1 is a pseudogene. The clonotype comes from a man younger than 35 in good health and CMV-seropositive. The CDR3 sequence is CASSSRDREDSDTQYF. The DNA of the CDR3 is TGTGCCAGCAGCTCCCGGGACAGGGAAGATTCAGATACGCAGTATTTT.